This T cell receptor beta chain was observed in a study of cytomegalovirus exposure and HLA in healthy donors. Study as a whole: Genotyping of 398 donors showed that about 83% belonged to the Caucasian-associated ancestry cluster. Study-level points and caveats: Analyzed later, most CMV-associated TCR beta chains appeared HLA-restricted.

As regards this clone: The antigen is not known.

The PCR employed 60 Vbeta primers together with 13 Jbeta primers. The table came from immunoSEQ multiplex PCR; TCRdb's copy has only in-frame clones and leaves some out. The profile covers 160,000 or so clones, with roughly 83% appearing a single time and approximately 1.4% taken by the ten largest. The clonotype was recovered from a woman between 18 and 29 years old in good health and CMV-seronegative. Sequencing was performed on PBMCs.

CDR3: CASSLLGEVWGYTF. The CDR3 coding sequence is TGTGCCAGCAGTTTACTGGGAGAGGTTTGGGGCTACACCTTC. The V call is TRBV28, the J call TRBJ1-2; the D is unclear. This CDR3 contains 14 residues. Germline V gene lookup returns CDR1 MDHEN and CDR2 SYDVKM. V lost 2 bases and J lost 8, with 15 bases in between.